Following are 15 T cell receptor beta chains from one sample sequenced in a study of cytomegalovirus exposure and HLA in healthy donors. Primers: 60 Vbeta forward and 13 Jbeta reverse. Libraries were prepared by immunoSEQ multiplex PCR; TCRdb keeps only in-frame clonotypes and omits some of them. The sample has roughly 150,000 clones; less than 85% are singletons. The sequenced sample consisted of PBMCs. These receptors were obtained from a woman aged 55-75 years in good health and CMV-seropositive.

The chain combines TRBV7-7 with TRBJ2-1; 7 bases match TRBD2. Per germline, CDR1 SSHAT and CDR2 FNYEAQ (reference sequence). The CDR3 has 13 amino acids. CDR3 residues: CASGRDLRNEQFF. The CDR3, as DNA: TGTGCTAGCGGGCGGGACCTCCGCAATGAGCAGTTCTTC. Variable domain in full (rest from reference TRBV7-7 and TRBJ2-1): GAGVSQSPRYKVTKRGQDVTLRCDPISSHATLYWYQQALGQGPEFLTYFNYEAQPDKSGLPSDRFSAERPEGSISTLTIQRTEQRDSAMYRCASGRDLRNEQFFGPGTRLTVL.

The gene calls are TRBV6-6 and TRBJ1-3; D not resolved. Per germline, CDR1 MNHNY and CDR2 SVGAGI (reference sequence). Between the trimmed V and J ends, which lost 11 bases and 1 base, there was a span of 9 bases. The CDR3 totals 12 residues. CDR3 nucleotide sequence: TGTGCCTCGGTCTCATCTGGAAACACCATATATTTT. It yields the protein CASVSSGNTIYF.

This clone was seen only a few times. The chain's CDR3 is CASSERERNTIYF. DNA of the CDR3: TGTGCCAGCAGTGAACGCGAGAGAAACACCATATATTTT. V is TRBV2 and J is TRBJ1-3, with D uncertain. Germline assignment: CDR1 SNHLY and CDR2 FYNNEI. Between the trimmed V and J ends, which lost 2 bases and 5 bases, there was a span of 7 bases. CDR3 length equals 13 residues.

This chain joins TRBV10-3 and TRBJ1-5, with TRBD1 as a possible D gene (6 bases). Germline V gives CDR1 ENHRY, CDR2 SYGVKD. The germline V and J ends were trimmed by 4 bases and 0 bases, with 10 bases remaining between them. The CDR3 has 15 residues. The DNA for the CDR3 is TGTGCCATCAGTGGGGGGGGCAATAGCAATCAGCCCCAGCATTTT. Protein product: CAISGGGNSNQPQHF.

This CDR3 reads CASSQRSGDIPKVQYF. The CDR3 DNA reads TGTGCCAGCAGCCAACGAAGCGGGGACATTCCCAAAGTTCAGTACTTC. The chain joins TRBV4-2 to TRBJ2-7; maybe TRBD2 (7 bases). CDR1 is LGHNA, CDR2 YNFKEQ, per germline. Trimming removed 2 bases from V and 10 bases from J, with 24 bases in between. The CDR3 has 16 residues.

This clone was found a few times. CDR3 sequence: CASSPYRGSGSEQYF. The CDR3 DNA reads TGTGCCAGCAGCCCCTACAGGGGTAGCGGGAGCGAGCAGTACTTC. The genes are TRBV7-2 and TRBJ2-7, with TRBD2 matching over 9 bases. Germline CDR1 SGHTA, CDR2 FQGNSA. This CDR3 spans 15 amino acids. J was trimmed by 6 bases and V by 5 bases; bases with no gene match: 11. The variable domain in full, completed from reference TRBV7-2 and TRBJ2-7, reads GAGVSQSPSNKVTEKGKDVELRCDPISGHTALYWYRQSLGQGLEFLIYFQGNSAPDKSGLPSDRFSAERTGGSVSTLTIQRTQQEDSAVYLCASSPYRGSGSEQYFGPGTRLTVT.

This clone has just one count. The gene calls are TRBV6-5 and TRBJ2-7, with TRBD2 identical over 15 bases. The trim removed 2 bases at V and 7 bases at J, leaving 6 bases unmatched. This CDR3 contains 16 residues. CDR1 MNHEY and CDR2 SVGAGI come from the germline V gene. The chain's CDR3 is CASSYGLAGGPGEQYF. Here the CDR3 DNA reads TGTGCCAGCAGTTACGGACTAGCGGGAGGGCCGGGGGAGCAGTACTTC.

This sequence joins TRBV7-2 and TRBJ2-7, with TRBD2 matching 7 bases. The CDR3 is 15 residues long. Per the germline V gene, CDR1 is SGHTA and CDR2 is FQGNSA. V shed 3 bases and J 3 bases; nucleotides not matched to a gene: 8. The chain's CDR3 is CASSFSAGVLYEQYF. CDR3 DNA: TGTGCCAGCAGCTTTTCCGCGGGAGTTCTCTACGAGCAGTACTTC.

This clone has more than one count but fewer than ten. In the same sample, other DNA sequences code for this CDR3. V is TRBV5-1 and J is TRBJ2-3; 7 bases fit TRBD2. J gave up 0 bases and V 4 bases, and 5 bases lay outside the gene matches. The V gene's germline CDR1 is SGHRS and CDR2 YFSETQ. CDR3 size: 15 residues. Written as DNA, the CDR3 is TGCGCCAGCAGCCTCGGGGGGACTAGCACAGATACGCAGTATTTT. As protein: CASSLGGTSTDTQYF.

The J gene is TRBJ2-7, the V gene TRBV5-6; tentatively, D is TRBD2 (5 bases). V was trimmed by 0 bases and J by 7 bases, leaving 5 bases between them. From germline, CDR1 is SGHDT and CDR2 YYEEEE. The CDR3 extends over 11 amino acids. The CDR3 coding sequence is TGTGCCAGCAGCTTGGGGGAGGAGCAGTACTTC. Protein sequence: CASSLGEEQYF.

The chain has TRBV5-1 and TRBJ2-7, with D possibly TRBD1 on 6 matching bases. In germline, CDR1 is SGHRS, CDR2 YFSETQ. Trimming left V 4 bases short and J 2 bases short, with 16 bases between. The CDR3 sequence is 15 residues long. The CDR3 DNA is TGCGCCAGCAGCGAGCAAGGGGGATCCGCCTACGAGCAGTACTTC. Protein product: CASSEQGGSAYEQYF.

The chain is built from TRBV6-5 and TRBJ1-2; a possible D gene is TRBD1 (5 bases). Trimming pared 6 bases from V and 1 base from J, leaving 9 bases between. The CDR3 is 13 residues long. CDR1 is MNHEY, CDR2 SVGAGI, per germline. CDR3 coding DNA: TGTGCCAGCAGACTGGACAATAACTATGGCTACACCTTC. Translated, it gives CASRLDNNYGYTF.

V usage is TRBV5-1 and J usage is TRBJ2-6, with D perhaps TRBD2 (5 bases). Per the germline V gene, CDR1 is SGHRS and CDR2 is YFSETQ. This CDR3 has 16 amino acids. The ends were cut back, 3 bases at V and 0 bases at J, with 10 bases in the middle. The DNA for the CDR3 is TGCGCCAGCAGCTCCGGTCGGGGCTCTGGGGCCAACGTCCTGACTTTC. Its protein product is CASSSGRGSGANVLTF.

The chain is built from TRBV6-1 and TRBJ2-7, with 7 nucleotides matching TRBD1. Looked up from germline, CDR1 is MNHNS and CDR2 is SASEGT. Unmatched junction bases numbered 4, after V lost 7 bases and J lost 4 bases. The CDR3 consists of 12 residues. The CDR3 DNA reads TGTGCCAGCACCCCACAGGGGTACGAGCAGTACTTC. Its translation: CASTPQGYEQYF.

The rearrangement links TRBV6-1 to TRBJ2-4; TRBD1 agrees at 8 bases. The CDR3 runs to 15 residues. V was clipped by 4 bases and J by 5 bases; unmatched bases: 7. The germline gives CDR1 MNHNS, CDR2 SASEGT. CDR3 protein: CASSGYQGAENIQYF. Written as DNA, the CDR3 is TGTGCCAGCAGTGGCTATCAGGGGGCGGAAAACATTCAGTACTTC.